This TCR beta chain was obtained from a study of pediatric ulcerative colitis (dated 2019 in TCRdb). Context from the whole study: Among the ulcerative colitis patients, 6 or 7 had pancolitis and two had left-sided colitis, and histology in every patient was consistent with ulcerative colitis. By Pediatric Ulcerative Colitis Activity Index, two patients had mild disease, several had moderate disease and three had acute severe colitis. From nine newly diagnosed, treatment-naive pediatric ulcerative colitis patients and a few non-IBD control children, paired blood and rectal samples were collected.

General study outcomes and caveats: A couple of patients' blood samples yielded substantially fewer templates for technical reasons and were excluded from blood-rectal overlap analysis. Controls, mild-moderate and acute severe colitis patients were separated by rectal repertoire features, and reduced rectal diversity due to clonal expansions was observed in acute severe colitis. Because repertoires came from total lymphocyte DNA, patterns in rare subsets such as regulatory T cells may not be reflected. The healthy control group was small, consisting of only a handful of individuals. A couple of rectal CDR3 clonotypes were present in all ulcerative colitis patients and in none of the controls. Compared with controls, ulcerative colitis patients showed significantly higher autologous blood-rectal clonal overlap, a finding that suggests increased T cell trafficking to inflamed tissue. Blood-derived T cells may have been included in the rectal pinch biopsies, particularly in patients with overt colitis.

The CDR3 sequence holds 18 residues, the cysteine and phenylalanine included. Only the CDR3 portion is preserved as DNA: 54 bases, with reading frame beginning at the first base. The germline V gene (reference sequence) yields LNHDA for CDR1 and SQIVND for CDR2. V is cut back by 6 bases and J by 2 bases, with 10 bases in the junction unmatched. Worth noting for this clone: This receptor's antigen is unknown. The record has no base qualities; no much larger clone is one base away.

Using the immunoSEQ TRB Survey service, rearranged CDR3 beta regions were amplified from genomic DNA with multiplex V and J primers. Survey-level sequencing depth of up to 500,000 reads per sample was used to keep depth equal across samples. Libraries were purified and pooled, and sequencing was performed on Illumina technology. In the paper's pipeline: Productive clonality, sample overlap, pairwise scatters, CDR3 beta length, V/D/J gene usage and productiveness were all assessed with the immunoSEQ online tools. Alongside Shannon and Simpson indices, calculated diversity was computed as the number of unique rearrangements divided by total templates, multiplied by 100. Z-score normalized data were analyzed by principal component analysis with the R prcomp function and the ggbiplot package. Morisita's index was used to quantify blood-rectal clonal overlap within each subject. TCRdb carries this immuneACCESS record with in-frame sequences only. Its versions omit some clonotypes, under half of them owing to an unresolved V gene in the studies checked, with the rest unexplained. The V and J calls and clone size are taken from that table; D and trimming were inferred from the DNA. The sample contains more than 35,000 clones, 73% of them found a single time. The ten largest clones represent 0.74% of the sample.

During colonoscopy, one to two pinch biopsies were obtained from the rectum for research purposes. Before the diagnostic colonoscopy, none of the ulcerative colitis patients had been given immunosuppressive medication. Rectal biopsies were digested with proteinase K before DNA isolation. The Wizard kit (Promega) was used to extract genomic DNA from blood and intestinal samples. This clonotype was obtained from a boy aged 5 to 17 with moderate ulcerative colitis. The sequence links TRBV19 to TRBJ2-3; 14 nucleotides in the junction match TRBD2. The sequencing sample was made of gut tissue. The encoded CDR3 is CASSPGLAGGFYTDTQYF. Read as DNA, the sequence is TGTGCCAGTAGCCCCGGACTAGCGGGAGGCTTCTACACAGATACGCAGTATTTT.